These 9 T cell receptor beta chains were sequenced from one sample in a study of spatial heterogeneity in lung cancer. MiXCR, run by TCRdb on the 5' RACE reads, gives a single entry per CDR3 protein. The sample gives around 66,000 distinct CDR3 sequences, nearly 6.5% of which show up once; roughly 14% is in the top ten. The time point denotes: sample taken at primary tumor resection. Source: PBMCs, taken at surgery. Receptors were obtained from a female donor with early-stage non-small cell lung cancer.

This clonotype was picked up a small number of times. This chain uses TRBV7-2 with TRBJ2-3; 9 nucleotides match TRBD2. V shed 4 bases and J 4 bases; nucleotides not matched to a gene: 6. The CDR3 length is 15 residues. Germline V gene data show CDR1 as SGHTA and CDR2 as FQGNSA. DNA of the CDR3: TGTGCCAGCAGCTACGGACTAGCGACCCCAGATACGCAGTATTTT. Translation gives CASSYGLATPDTQYF.

This clonotype showed up many times. The rearrangement uses TRBV7-8 and TRBJ1-5, with 9 positions matching TRBD1. This CDR3 contains 19 residues. With V trimmed by 5 bases and J by 1 base, 15 bases remained unmatched. In germline, CDR1 is SGHVS, CDR2 FQNEAQ. CDR3: CASSRYRTGAFTSNQPQHF. The CDR3 coding sequence is TGTGCCAGCAGCCGATACAGGACAGGGGCCTTTACGAGCAATCAGCCCCAGCATTTT. The full variable domain, completed using reference TRBV7-8 and TRBJ1-5, is GAGVSQSPRYKVAKRGQDVALRCDPISGHVSLFWYQQALGQGPEFLTYFQNEAQLDKSGLPSDRFFAERPEGSVSTLKIQRTQQEDSAVYLCASSRYRTGAFTSNQPQHFGDGTRLSIL.

This clonotype was counted ten times or more. The chain couples TRBV5-6 to TRBJ1-1, with TRBD1 matching 9 bases. J lost 5 bases, V lost 7 bases, and 6 bases had no gene match. There are 13 residues in the CDR3. Germline V CDR1 and CDR2: SGHDT, YYEEEE. The CDR3 loop reads CASYRQGGTEAFF. CDR3 bases: TGTGCCAGCTATCGACAGGGGGGGACTGAAGCTTTCTTT.

In this sample, this clonotype turned up many times. The J gene is TRBJ2-7, the V gene TRBV20-1; D perhaps matches TRBD1 (5 bases). Per germline, CDR1 DFQATT and CDR2 SNEGSKA (reference sequence). The CDR3 has 13 residues. V dropped 4 bases and J dropped 2 bases, with 12 bases sitting between them. CDR3 coding DNA: TGCAGTGCTAAGTCAGGGTTTGCCTACGAGCAGTACTTC. Protein: CSAKSGFAYEQYF.

This clonotype has ten or more counts. The chain recombines TRBV20-1 with TRBJ2-3; D gene ambiguous. Germline CDR1 is DFQATT and CDR2 is SNEGSKA (reference sequence). The V gene lost 1 base and the J gene lost 3 bases, with 11 bases spanning the gap. The CDR3 spans 14 residues. CDR3 in amino acids: CSARGPYGTDTQYF. Here the CDR3 DNA reads TGCAGTGCTAGAGGCCCGTATGGGACAGATACGCAGTATTTT.

This clonotype was counted many times. The rearrangement joins TRBV28 to TRBJ2-1; TRBD1 or TRBD2 may be the D gene (5 bases each). CDR1 is MDHEN, CDR2 SYDVKM, per germline. The CDR3 consists of 16 residues. The V end lost 7 bases, the J end lost 0 bases, and 16 bases lay between the germline ends. CDR3 loop: CASTIRSGSSYNEQFF. The CDR3 DNA reads as TGTGCCAGCACAATAAGGTCAGGGAGCTCCTACAATGAGCAGTTCTTC.

This clonotype came up many times. The V call is TRBV18, the J call TRBJ2-7; 10 nucleotides match TRBD1. Per the germline V gene, CDR1 is KGHSH and CDR2 is LQKENI. Trimming removed 5 bases from V and 5 bases from J; junction bases left unmatched: 6. The CDR3 sequence is 14 residues long. The DNA for the CDR3 is TGTGCCAGCTCATTAGCCGGACAGGGGGACGAGCAGTACGTC. This translates into CASSLAGQGDEQYV.

This clonotype was counted between two and nine times. The rearrangement links TRBV5-1 to TRBJ2-1, with a weak D call TRBD2 (7 bases). This CDR3 is 15 amino acids long. The V gene lost 5 bases and the J gene lost 3 bases, with 15 bases spanning the gap. Per germline, CDR1 SGHRS and CDR2 YFSETQ. CDR3 nucleotide sequence: TGCGCCAGCAGGGCCCGGGAGGACAGCTACAATGAGCAGTTCTTC. Translating it yields CASRAREDSYNEQFF.

This chain connects TRBV6-2 or TRBV6-3 to TRBJ2-7; no reliable D call. Trimming removed 0 bases from V and 6 bases from J, with 9 bases in between. Germline loops: CDR1 MNHEY, CDR2 SVGEGT. The CDR3 is 13 amino acids. The CDR3 DNA is TGTGCCAGCAGTTACTCACTTACCGGCGAGCAGTACTTC. As protein: CASSYSLTGEQYF.